The subject of this entry is one T cell receptor (beta chain). Its specificity is not known. The source of the sample is a study of identifying expanded T cells in peripheral blood. General observations from the study: Across healthy donors, higher total template counts meant significantly greater roughly two-week count variance. Differentially abundant clones: roughly 1.2 between replicates, around 16 at around 15 days, around 19 at four.

Generated by immunoSEQ multiplex PCR, the TCRdb table keeps only in-frame clones and is missing some. The table lists over 85,000 clones, about 85% of them singletons. This CDR3 region has 14 residues. Germline CDR1 reads LNHDA; CDR2 reads SQIVND (reference sequence). The V gene lost 5 bases and the J gene lost 3 bases, with 14 bases spanning the gap. No infections or other immune events were documented during collection. The chain carries TRBV19 and TRBJ2-7; D is possibly TRBD1 (6 bases). The TCR sequence derives from a person aged 18 to 70 in good health. Sequencing was done on a sample of blood. The CDR3 here is CASSATGQHYEQYF. CDR3 nucleotides: TGTGCCAGTAGTGCCACGGGACAACACTACGAGCAGTACTTC.